Each of the 26 T cell receptor beta chains below was sequenced from the same sample in a study of blood T cell repertoires in COVID-19. TCRdb's table, derived via immunoSEQ multiplex PCR, lists solely in-frame clones and lacks some. The data show fewer than 300,000 clones, 70% to 90% seen once. Sequencing was done on a sample of PBMCs or T cells enriched from blood (not recorded which). The source is a woman aged 25 to 39 who had recovered from COVID-19.

DNA of the CDR3: TGTGCCAGCAGCTTGGAGGGGGCAGGCTACGAGCAGTACTTC. The encoded protein is CASSLEGAGYEQYF. The genes are TRBV5-5 and TRBJ2-7; 7 nucleotides align to TRBD1. Germline V gene sequence: CDR1 SGHKS, CDR2 YYEKEE (reference sequence). CDR3 length: 14 amino acids. Losses at the gene ends were 0 bases for V and 3 bases for J; bases not matched to a gene: 3. The complete variable domain, with remaining parts taken from reference TRBV5-5 and TRBJ2-7, reads DAGVTQSPTHLIKTRGQQVTLRCSPISGHKSVSWYQQVLGQGPQFIFQYYEKEERGRGNFPDRFSARQFPNYSSELNVNALLLGDSALYLCASSLEGAGYEQYFGPGTRLTVT.

The chain uses TRBV5-1 and TRBJ2-1; D gene ambiguous. The CDR3 is 12 amino acids. Trimming pared 1 base from V and 6 bases from J, leaving 5 bases between. Per the germline V gene, CDR1 is SGHRS and CDR2 is YFSETQ. The CDR3 DNA follows: TGCGCCAGCAGCTTGACAGTCAATGAGCAGTTCTTC. This encodes CASSLTVNEQFF.

The chain has TRBV25-1 and TRBJ1-1; no reliable D call. The V and J ends lost 0 bases and 7 bases respectively, with 6 bases between them. CDR1 MGHDK and CDR2 SYGVNS come from the germline V gene. The CDR3 sequence is 12 residues long. This CDR3 reads CASSEYGREAFF. As DNA, the CDR3 is TGTGCCAGCAGTGAATATGGCCGTGAAGCTTTCTTT. The whole variable domain, filled in from reference TRBV25-1 and TRBJ1-1, reads EADIYQTPRYLVIGTGKKITLECSQTMGHDKMYWYQQDPGMELHLIHYSYGVNSTEKGDLSSESTVSRIRTEHFPLTLESARPSHTSQYLCASSEYGREAFFGQGTRLTVV.

The rearrangement uses TRBV5-1 and TRBJ2-1; TRBD1 is a possible D gene (6 bases). Trimming shortened V by 7 bases and J by 3 bases, and 14 bases separated the two germline ends. This CDR3 is 14 amino acids long. Per the germline V gene, CDR1 is SGHRS and CDR2 is YFSETQ. The chain's CDR3 is CASGRDKNYNEQFF. CDR3 in DNA: TGCGCCAGCGGCCGGGACAAAAACTACAATGAGCAGTTCTTC.

V and J are TRBV28 and TRBJ1-2; TRBD1 is a possible D gene (5 bases). The CDR3 length is 13 residues. Germline V CDR1 and CDR2: MDHEN, SYDVKM. The V and J ends lost 3 bases and 3 bases respectively, with 8 bases between them. The CDR3 sequence is CASSLGRDYGYTF. CDR3 coding DNA: TGTGCCAGCAGTTTGGGCAGGGACTATGGCTACACCTTC.

This sequence joins TRBV19 and TRBJ2-1, with 10 positions matching TRBD1. The germline CDR1 and CDR2 sequences are LNHDA and SQIVND (reference sequence). J lost 7 bases, V lost 3 bases, and 9 bases had no gene match. The CDR3 is 16 amino acids. CDR3 nucleotide sequence: TGTGCCAGTAGTATTGGGGACAGGGGCAGAGGTAATGAGCAGTTCTTC. This gives the protein CASSIGDRGRGNEQFF.

Points on this clone: This specimen includes other DNA sequences encoding the same CDR3. The rearrangement links TRBV11-2 to TRBJ2-7; D is uncertain. The germline CDR1 and CDR2 sequences are SGHAT and FQNNGV. Trimming removed 5 bases at V and 1 base at J, with 3 bases between. The CDR3 spans 11 residues. CDR3 region: CASSHSYEQYF. CDR3 bases: TGTGCCAGCAGCCATTCCTACGAGCAGTACTTC.

CDR3 bases: TGTGCCAGCAGCTTCCCGCTGACAGAGAAGTATGGCTACACCTTC. Its translation is CASSFPLTEKYGYTF. The rearrangement joins TRBV7-9 to TRBJ1-2; perhaps TRBD1 as D (5 bases). V dropped 3 bases and J dropped 5 bases, with 16 bases sitting between them. The germline V gene encodes CDR1 SEHNR and CDR2 FQNEAQ (reference sequence). CDR3 size: 15 residues.

The chain is built from TRBV18 and TRBJ1-1, with 11 bases aligning to TRBD1. CDR1 and CDR2 from the germline V gene are KGHSH and LQKENI. V shed 10 bases and J 1 base; nucleotides not matched to a gene: 11. CDR3 length: 16 residues. CDR3 in DNA: TGTGCCACCTTAACCGGGACAGGGGGAAGGAACACTGAAGCTTTCTTT. Amino acids: CATLTGTGGRNTEAFF. The whole variable domain, remainder taken from reference TRBV18 and TRBJ1-1, is NAGVMQNPRHLVRRRGQEARLRCSPMKGHSHVYWYRQLPEEGLKFMVYLQKENIIDESGMPKERFSAEFPKEGPSILRIQQVVRGDSAAYFCATLTGTGGRNTEAFFGQGTRLTVV.

The rearrangement links TRBV9 to TRBJ2-1; 7 bases match TRBD2. CDR3 length: 15 amino acids. Germline CDR1 is SGDLS and CDR2 is YYNGEE. The V gene end was trimmed by 0 bases and the J gene end by 6 bases; junction bases not matched to a gene: 6. Here the CDR3 DNA reads TGTGCCAGCAGCGTAGGAGACGGGAGGAGCAATGAGCAGTTCTTC. It specifies CASSVGDGRSNEQFF. Supplemented by reference TRBV9 and TRBJ2-1, the full variable domain reads DSGVTQTPKHLITATGQRVTLRCSPRSGDLSVYWYQQSLDQGLQFLIQYYNGEERAKGNILERFSAQQFPDLHSELNLSSLELGDSALYFCASSVGDGRSNEQFFGPGTRLTVL.

In the case of this clone: The junction shows a germline mismatch at one end, possibly a read error. CDR3 DNA: TGTGCCAGCAGCTTAGTAGAGGGGACAGGGCGGCTCTTC. Residues: CASSLVEGTGRLF. The rearrangement joins TRBV11-2 to TRBJ2-1; 9 bases agree with TRBD1. The CDR3 sequence is 13 residues long. The germline V gene has CDR1 SGHAT and CDR2 FQNNGV.

The chain couples TRBV19 to TRBJ2-7; 10 bases agree with TRBD2. V shed 4 bases, J shed 1 base, and the junction held 4 bases outside the gene matches. Germline V lookup: CDR1 LNHDA, CDR2 SQIVND (reference sequence). The CDR3 runs to 15 residues. The CDR3: CASSSSSGSSYEQYF. The CDR3 DNA sequence: TGTGCCAGTAGTAGTTCTAGCGGGAGTTCCTACGAGCAGTACTTC.

The V gene is TRBV5-4, the J gene TRBJ2-1; 9 bases match TRBD2. CDR3 length: 16 residues. Looked up from germline, CDR1 is SGHNT and CDR2 is YYREEE (reference sequence). V lost 0 bases, J lost 6 bases, and 7 bases stayed unmatched. This CDR3 is CASSLGIAGAINEQFF. CDR3 sequence (DNA): TGTGCCAGCAGCTTGGGGATAGCGGGAGCGATCAATGAGCAGTTCTTC.

The CDR3 sequence is CASSTGGSYEQYF. CDR3 in DNA: TGTGCCAGCAGCACAGGGGGCTCCTACGAGCAGTACTTC. V and J are TRBV13 and TRBJ2-7; the match to TRBD1 covers 8 bases. Losses at the gene ends were 5 bases for V and 0 bases for J; bases not matched to a gene: 0. The germline V gene encodes CDR1 PRHDT and CDR2 FYEKMQ (reference sequence). CDR3 length: 13 residues.

This sequence joins TRBV19 and TRBJ1-6, with 8 positions matching TRBD1. CDR3 size: 15 residues. The J segment lost 9 bases and the V segment lost 3 bases, leaving 7 bases of the junction unmatched. Per germline, CDR1 LNHDA and CDR2 SQIVND (reference sequence). The CDR3 region has the DNA TGTGCCAGTAGTATGGGCGACAGGGGTGTTTCACCCCTCCACTTT. Protein: CASSMGDRGVSPLHF.

The genes are TRBV11-2 and TRBJ1-1; D may be TRBD1 (6 bases). V was shortened by 5 bases and J by 1 base, with 8 bases between the two germline ends. Germline CDR1 SGHAT, CDR2 FQNNGV. The length of the CDR3 is 13 residues. CDR3 bases: TGTGCCAGCAGCCAGGACAGGAACACTGAAGCTTTCTTT. This gives the protein CASSQDRNTEAFF. Complete variable domain (other parts from reference TRBV11-2 and TRBJ1-1): EAGVAQSPRYKIIEKRQSVAFWCNPISGHATLYWYQQILGQGPKLLIQFQNNGVVDDSQLPKDRFSAERLKGVDSTLKIQPAKLEDSAVYLCASSQDRNTEAFFGQGTRLTVV.

The chain has TRBV18 and TRBJ1-5; no clear D gene. V was clipped by 5 bases and J by 5 bases, with 19 bases between them. This CDR3 is built from 16 residues. Germline CDR1 and CDR2: KGHSH and LQKENI. The CDR3 DNA sequence: TGTGCCAGCTCAATCGCGGCGAACCTCGGGGATCAGCCCCAGCATTTT. It is translated as CASSIAANLGDQPQHF. Based on the CDR3 plus reference TRBV18 and TRBJ1-5, the full variable domain is NAGVMQNPRHLVRRRGQEARLRCSPMKGHSHVYWYRQLPEEGLKFMVYLQKENIIDESGMPKERFSAEFPKEGPSILRIQQVVRGDSAAYFCASSIAANLGDQPQHFGDGTRLSIL.

The chain employs TRBV3-1 (or the pseudogene TRBV3-2) and TRBJ2-1; TRBD2 might be the D (5 bases). Germline V gene data show CDR1 as LGHDT and CDR2 as YNNKEL (reference sequence). The CDR3 spans 16 residues. Trimming removed 0 bases at V and 5 bases at J, with 14 bases between. DNA for the CDR3: TGTGCCAGCAGCCAAGAAGGAGAGGGTTACCACAATGAGCAGTTCTTC. Translated: CASSQEGEGYHNEQFF.

V usage is TRBV9 and J usage is TRBJ1-2; tentatively, D is TRBD1 (5 bases). With 0 bases removed from V and 4 bases from J, the gap between germline ends came to 16 bases. CDR3 size: 16 residues. The germline V gene encodes CDR1 SGDLS and CDR2 YYNGEE. The CDR3 protein is CASSVEAGPGGYGYTF. The CDR3 nucleotides read TGTGCCAGCAGCGTAGAAGCGGGACCCGGAGGCTATGGCTACACCTTC.

This chain uses TRBV9 with TRBJ2-3, with 7 bases fitting TRBD2. Germline trimming cut 2 bases from V and 4 bases from J; bases unmatched to any gene: 7. This CDR3 has 15 amino acids. CDR1 SGDLS and CDR2 YYNGEE come from the germline V gene. The CDR3 coding sequence is TGTGCCAGCAGCGTGTTGGGGGAGGGCGCAGATACGCAGTATTTT. Its protein product is CASSVLGEGADTQYF. Full variable domain (rest looked up from reference TRBV9 and TRBJ2-3): DSGVTQTPKHLITATGQRVTLRCSPRSGDLSVYWYQQSLDQGLQFLIQYYNGEERAKGNILERFSAQQFPDLHSELNLSSLELGDSALYFCASSVLGEGADTQYFGPGTRLTVL.

The genes are TRBV13 and TRBJ1-1; unclear D gene. The CDR3 has 14 residues. Germline CDR1 and CDR2: PRHDT and FYEKMQ (reference sequence). Trimming pared 2 bases from V and 1 base from J, leaving 8 bases between. The CDR3 region is CASSLPRGNTEAFF. The CDR3 bases are TGTGCCAGCAGCTTACCCCGGGGGAACACTGAAGCTTTCTTT.

The CDR3 DNA follows: TGTGCCAGCAGTTTTCGGCTCCCGGACAGGGGGTATGAAGCTTTCTTT. It is translated as CASSFRLPDRGYEAFF. The gene calls are TRBV6-5 and TRBJ1-1; 10 nucleotides match TRBD1. The CDR3 length is 16 residues. Germline V gene sequence: CDR1 MNHEY, CDR2 SVGAGI. Trimming at V came to 4 bases and at J to 7 bases, leaving 12 bases not matched to a gene.

The chain is built from TRBV5-1 and TRBJ2-1, with D unresolved. V lost 0 bases and J lost 0, with 10 bases in between. The CDR3 consists of 16 residues. CDR1 is SGHRS, CDR2 YFSETQ, per germline. This CDR3 reads CASSLGVYSSYNEQFF. Here the CDR3 DNA reads TGCGCCAGCAGCTTGGGAGTTTACAGCTCCTACAATGAGCAGTTCTTC.

The chain couples TRBV6-5 to TRBJ1-6; 7 nucleotides match TRBD1. CDR3 length: 14 amino acids. V was clipped by 4 bases and J by 10 bases; unmatched bases: 7. Germline V lookup: CDR1 MNHEY, CDR2 SVGAGI. The CDR3 sequence: CASSSRGLVSPLHF. CDR3 sequence (DNA): TGTGCCAGCAGTTCTAGGGGGCTGGTCTCACCCCTCCACTTT.

The count of this clone is one. The V and J genes are TRBV30 and TRBJ1-2; no firm D call. V was pared by 2 bases and J by 4 bases, with 5 bases between. The CDR3 has 11 residues. In germline, CDR1 is GTSNPN, CDR2 SVGIG (reference sequence). The CDR3 bases are TGTGCCTGGAGTTCTAGCTATGGCTACACCTTC. It is translated as CAWSSSYGYTF. Using reference TRBV30 and TRBJ1-2 for the parts outside the CDR3, the full variable domain is SQTIHQWPATLVQPVGSPLSLECTVEGTSNPNLYWYRQAAGRGLQLLFYSVGIGQISSEVPQNLSASRPQDRQFILSSKKLLLSDSGFYLCAWSSSYGYTFGSGTRLTVV.

The rearrangement uses TRBV28 and TRBJ2-7; 9 bases fit TRBD1. The V gene end was trimmed by 3 bases and the J gene end by 1 base; junction bases not matched to a gene: 10. The CDR3 totals 17 residues. The germline CDR1 and CDR2 sequences are MDHEN and SYDVKM. The CDR3 is CASSFTGGASASYEQYF. The CDR3 nucleotides are TGTGCCAGCAGTTTCACAGGGGGCGCTTCAGCATCCTACGAGCAGTACTTC.